A selection of T cell receptor beta chains follows, all from one sample in a study of technical replicates of blood from a handful of donors. The method was immunoSEQ multiplex PCR; TCRdb's version includes in-frame clones alone and lacks a portion of them. The data contain 65,000 to 80,000 clones, under 99% of them singletons. The sequencing sample was made of T cells isolated from PBMCs. Receptors originate from a human donor in good health. The CDR3 runs from the conserved cysteine through the conserved F or W. A D gene is named only where the DNA matches it firmly. Size tells how often a clone was seen (once, few, many) or the class of an expanded clone, and some rows leave it out.

J | size | D | V | CDR3 | DNA
TRBJ1-5 | NA | NA | TRBV30 | CAWSGNRVNQPQHF | TGTGCCTGGAGTGGGAACAGGGTCAATCAGCCCCAGCATTTT
TRBJ1-5 | NA | NA | TRBV28 | CASRLPWGQGNQPQHF | TGTGCCAGCAGACTCCCTTGGGGGCAGGGCAATCAGCCCCAGCATTTT
TRBJ2-2 | NA | NA | TRBV4-2 | CASSLYEGQNTGELFF | TGTGCCAGCAGCCTATACGAGGGACAGAACACCGGGGAGCTGTTTTTT
TRBJ2-7 | NA | TRBD2 | TRBV30 | CAWRIAGLSYEQYF | TGTGCCTGGAGAATAGCGGGGCTTTCCTACGAGCAGTACTTC
TRBJ1-5 | NA | TRBD1 | TRBV27 | CASSPGDRGLIQPQHF | TGTGCCAGCAGTCCGGGGGACAGGGGGCTTATTCAGCCCCAGCATTTT
TRBJ1-2 | NA | TRBD1 | TRBV29-1 | CSVVEQGAGYTF | TGCAGCGTTGTCGAACAGGGGGCTGGCTACACCTTC
TRBJ2-7 | NA | TRBD2 | TRBV7-2 | CASSLVGLATYEQYF | TGTGCCAGCAGCTTAGTGGGACTAGCTACCTACGAGCAGTACTTC
TRBJ1-2 | NA | NA | TRBV28 | CASSFPGENYGYTF | TGTGCCAGCAGTTTCCCCGGGGAGAACTATGGCTACACCTTC
TRBJ2-5 | NA | NA | TRBV4-1 | CASSPPQGGRETQYF | TGCGCCAGCAGCCCCCCGCAGGGGGGAAGAGAGACCCAGTACTTC
TRBJ2-1 | NA | NA | TRBV6-5 | CASTVSEESNEQFF | TGTGCCAGCACTGTTTCAGAGGAGAGCAATGAGCAGTTCTTC
TRBJ2-7 | NA | NA | TRBV6-4 | CASSAPPGVFYEQYF | TGTGCCAGCAGTGCACCACCGGGAGTTTTCTACGAGCAGTACTTC
TRBJ2-7 | NA | TRBD2 | TRBV2 | CASRIAGGAGEQYF | TGTGCCAGCAGAATAGCGGGGGGGGCAGGGGAGCAGTACTTC
TRBJ2-6 | NA | NA | TRBV15 | CATSRDLGVNVLTF | TGTGCCACCAGCAGAGATCTCGGGGTAAACGTCCTGACTTTC
TRBJ1-2 | NA | TRBD1 | TRBV28 | CASRGQGGYGYTF | TGTGCCAGCAGGGGACAGGGGGGGTATGGCTACACCTTC
TRBJ1-3 | NA | NA | TRBV6-5 | CASSSGGEGNTIYF | TGTGCCAGCAGTAGCGGGGGCGAAGGAAACACCATATATTTT
TRBJ2-7 | NA | TRBD2 | TRBV7-9 | CASSPRREKTHEQYF | TGTGCCAGCAGCCCCAGGCGGGAGAAGACCCACGAGCAGTACTTC
TRBJ2-7 | NA | TRBD2 | TRBV7-9 | CASIPLVGEGQAYEQYF | TGTGCCAGCATTCCCTTAGTAGGGGAGGGCCAGGCCTACGAGCAGTACTTC
TRBJ2-5 | NA | TRBD2 | TRBV4-2 | CASSQEGLAGVAQTQYF | TGTGCCAGCAGCCAAGAAGGGCTAGCGGGAGTTGCGCAGACCCAGTACTTC
TRBJ2-5 | NA | TRBD2 | TRBV9 | CASSVGGLAGGETQYF | TGTGCCAGCAGCGTAGGAGGACTAGCGGGAGGAGAGACCCAGTACTTC
TRBJ2-7 | NA | NA | TRBV6-1 | CASSDWAGSYEQYF | TGTGCCAGCAGTGACTGGGCAGGCTCCTACGAGCAGTACTTC
TRBJ2-7 | NA | TRBD1 | TRBV9 | CASSVEGTESYEQYF | TGTGCCAGCAGCGTAGAAGGGACAGAGTCCTACGAGCAGTACTTC
TRBJ2-3 | once | NA | TRBV7-9 | CASTILFEQYF | TGTGCCAGCACCATACTGTTTGAGCAGTATTTT
TRBJ1-2 | NA | TRBD1 | TRBV7-3 | CASSPGGDYGYTF | TGTGCCAGCAGCCCAGGGGGCGACTATGGCTACACCTTC
TRBJ2-2 | NA | NA | TRBV29-1 | CSATKGPVDGELFF | TGCAGCGCTACCAAGGGGCCAGTGGACGGGGAGCTGTTTTTT
TRBJ2-3 | NA | TRBD2 | TRBV28 | CASRLDRPGLAGDYGTDTQYF | TGTGCCAGCAGGCTGGATAGGCCGGGACTAGCGGGAGATTATGGCACAGATACGCAGTATTTT
TRBJ2-1 | NA | NA | TRBV28 | CASRAATIGAREEFF | TGTGCCAGCAGAGCAGCGACGATTGGGGCCAGGGAGGAATTCTTC
TRBJ1-5 | NA | TRBD1 | TRBV7-2 | CASSQTGQPQHF | TGTGCCAGCAGCCAGACAGGGCAGCCCCAGCATTTT
TRBJ1-2 | NA | NA | TRBV9 | CASSSDLDYYGYTF | TGTGCCAGCAGCTCTGACCTAGACTACTATGGCTACACCTTC
TRBJ2-1 | once | NA | TRBV4-1 | CASSQGRRPIQYDEQFF | TGCGCCAGCAGCCAAGGTAGGCGACCCATACAGTACGATGAGCAGTTCTTC
TRBJ1-2 | NA | NA | TRBV7-2 | CASSPGESNYGYTF | TGTGCCAGCAGCCCCGGAGAATCCAACTATGGCTACACCTTC
TRBJ1-2 | NA | NA | TRBV4-1 | CASSPSRGLNYGYTF | TGCGCCAGCAGCCCGTCTAGGGGGTTAAACTATGGCTACACCTTC
TRBJ1-4 | NA | NA | TRBV11-2 | CASSSGLGEKLFF | TGTGCCAGCAGCTCAGGGTTAGGTGAAAAACTGTTTTTT
TRBJ2-3 | NA | TRBD2 | TRBV27 | CASSFTSGNTDTQYF | TGTGCCAGCAGTTTTACTAGCGGGAACACAGATACGCAGTATTTT
TRBJ2-1 | once | NA | TRBV5-6 | CASRFRLGKINEQFF | TGTGCCAGCAGATTTAGACTAGGTAAGATCAATGAGCAGTTCTTC
TRBJ2-5 | NA | NA | TRBV28 | CASSPLESLRQETQYF | TGTGCCAGCAGCCCCTTGGAGAGTCTAAGGCAAGAGACCCAGTACTTC
TRBJ2-3 | NA | NA | TRBV13 | CASSLRRTDTQYF | TGTGCCAGCAGCCTCAGGCGCACAGATACGCAGTATTTT
TRBJ1-2 | NA | NA | TRBV28 | CASSVQEGYGYTF | TGTGCCAGCAGTGTACAGGAGGGCTATGGCTACACCTTC
TRBJ2-2 | NA | NA | TRBV9 | CASSVDPGALSGELFF | TGTGCCAGCAGCGTAGATCCGGGAGCGCTCTCCGGGGAGCTGTTTTTT
TRBJ2-5 | NA | TRBD1 | TRBV11-1 | CASSPRDRARETQYF | TGTGCCAGCAGCCCACGGGACAGGGCCAGGGAGACCCAGTACTTC
TRBJ1-1 | NA | TRBD1 | TRBV7-9 | CASSLDRGPAFF | TGTGCCAGCAGCTTGGACAGGGGTCCGGCTTTCTTT
TRBJ2-1 | NA | TRBD1 | TRBV15 | CATSKNRGSHDEQFF | TGTGCCACCAGCAAAAACAGGGGGTCCCACGATGAGCAGTTCTTC
TRBJ2-1 | NA | TRBD2 | TRBV4-2 | CASSQEGLGALNEQFF | TGTGCCAGCAGCCAAGAGGGACTAGGGGCCCTAAATGAGCAGTTCTTC
TRBJ1-4 | once | TRBD1 | TRBV27 | CASRPLDRGREKLFF | TGTGCCAGCAGGCCCTTAGACAGGGGACGTGAAAAACTGTTTTTT
TRBJ2-5 | NA | NA | TRBV7-9 | CASSLDGREETQYF | TGTGCCAGCAGCTTAGATGGCAGGGAAGAGACCCAGTACTTC
TRBJ2-1 | NA | NA | TRBV6-5 | CASRKGVSDNEQFF | TGTGCCAGCAGAAAGGGAGTCAGTGACAATGAGCAGTTCTTC
TRBJ1-5 | NA | NA | TRBV30 | CAWSVRGGDWSNQPQHF | TGTGCCTGGAGTGTACGGGGGGGGGACTGGAGCAATCAGCCCCAGCATTTT